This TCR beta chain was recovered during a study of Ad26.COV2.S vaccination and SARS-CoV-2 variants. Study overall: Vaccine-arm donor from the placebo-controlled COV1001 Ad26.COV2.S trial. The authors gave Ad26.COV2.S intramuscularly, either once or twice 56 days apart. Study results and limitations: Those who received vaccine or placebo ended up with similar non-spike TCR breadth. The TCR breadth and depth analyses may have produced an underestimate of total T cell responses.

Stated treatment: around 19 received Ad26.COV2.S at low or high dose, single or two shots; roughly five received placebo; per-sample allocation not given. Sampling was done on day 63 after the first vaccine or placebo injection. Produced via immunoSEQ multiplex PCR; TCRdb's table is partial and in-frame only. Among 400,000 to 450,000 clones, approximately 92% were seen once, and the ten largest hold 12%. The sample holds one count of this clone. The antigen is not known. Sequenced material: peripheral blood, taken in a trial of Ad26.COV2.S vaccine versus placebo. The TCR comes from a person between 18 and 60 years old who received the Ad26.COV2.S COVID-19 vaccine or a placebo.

Here the CDR3 reads CASSLDSAKNIQYF. For the CDR3, the DNA is TGTGCCAGCAGCTTAGACAGCGCCAAAAACATTCAGTACTTC. This chain links TRBV7-9 with TRBJ2-4; no clear D. Between the trimmed V and J ends, which lost 1 base and 1 base, there was a span of 5 bases. Germline lookup yields CDR1 SEHNR and CDR2 FQNEAQ (reference sequence). This CDR3 is 14 amino acids long.